The rows below give T cell receptor beta chains drawn from one sample of a study of T cell changes during pregnancy in multiple sclerosis. Libraries were prepared by immunoSEQ multiplex PCR; TCRdb keeps only in-frame clonotypes and omits some of them. The sample yields about 79,000 clones, over 85% seen once. The source was peripheral blood, collected in the second trimester of pregnancy. These receptors were obtained from a female donor in good health, enrolled as a control in a pregnancy study. CDR3s include the opening cysteine and the closing phenylalanine or tryptophan. A D gene is named only where the DNA matches it firmly. Size is omitted from some rows. Given values are once, few, many or a class for expanded clones.

j_gene | d_gene | v_gene | abundance | CDR3nt | CDR3aa
TRBJ1-1 | - | TRBV7-8 | - | TGTGCCAGCAGCCCAAGGACAGCCGGGTACACTGAAGCTTTCTTT | CASSPRTAGYTEAFF
TRBJ2-3 | - | TRBV7-9 | - | TGTGCCAGCAGCCAATCAGATACGCAGTATTTT | CASSQSDTQYF
TRBJ1-6 | - | TRBV7-6 | few | TGTGCCAGCAGCGGGGCAGGGTGGAATTCACCCCTCCACTTT | CASSGAGWNSPLHF
TRBJ1-3 | - | TRBV29-1 | - | TGCAGCGTTGAAGCCACAGCTGGAAACACCATATATTTT | CSVEATAGNTIYF
TRBJ2-5 | - | TRBV2 | - | TGTGCCAGTAGCTACGAAGACAGCCTTGTTGGGACCCAGTACTTC | CASSYEDSLVGTQYF
TRBJ1-5 | TRBD1 | TRBV5-4 | few | TGTGCCAGCAGCCCGGACAGGGGTAATCAGCCCCAGCATTTT | CASSPDRGNQPQHF
TRBJ1-2 | - | TRBV7-2 | few | TGTGCCAGCAGCTTAGGGGCAGACTATGGCTACACCTTC | CASSLGADYGYTF
TRBJ2-1 | TRBD1 | TRBV4-3 | - | TGCGCCAGCAGCCAAGAGCGGACAGGGGGTACGTACAATGAGCAGTTCTTC | CASSQERTGGTYNEQFF
TRBJ1-2 | - | TRBV5-4 | - | TGTGCCAGCAGCTTGGCCAACAGGGCTTTTGGCTACACCTTC | CASSLANRAFGYTF
TRBJ2-1 | - | TRBV7-7 | - | TGTGCCAGCAGCGCTATTAGGGGCAATGAGCAGTTCTTC | CASSAIRGNEQFF
TRBJ1-2 | - | TRBV7-2 | - | TGTGCCAGCAGCTCCCCGGGGGGCGCGGAGGGCTACACCTTC | CASSSPGGAEGYTF
TRBJ2-6 | - | TRBV6-5 | - | TGTGCCAGCAGTTACTCGGTCCTCGAGGGGGCCAACGTCCTGACTTTC | CASSYSVLEGANVLTF
TRBJ1-5 | - | TRBV5-8 | once | TGTGCCAGCAGCCCCTTTAATCAGCCCCAGCATTTT | CASSPFNQPQHF
TRBJ1-5 | - | TRBV11-2 | - | TGTGCCAGCAGCTACTCGGCGGGGTCCCGGCCCCAGCATTTT | CASSYSAGSRPQHF
TRBJ1-2 | - | TRBV25-1 | - | TGTGCCAGCAGTGAATCGGTATATGGCTACACCTTC | CASSESVYGYTF
TRBJ1-2 | - | TRBV5-8 | - | TGTGCCAGCAGCTTTCGAGGGGGTGGGGATCGGAGTGGCTACACCTTC | CASSFRGGGDRSGYTF
TRBJ1-1 | - | TRBV2 | - | TGTGCCAGCAGAGGAACAGGGCCTACTTTT | CASRGTGPTF
TRBJ1-2 | - | TRBV30 | - | TGTGCCTGGAGTGAGGGGGGGGCATTTCGCTATGGCTACACCTTC | CAWSEGGAFRYGYTF
TRBJ2-4 | TRBD2 | TRBV5-6 | - | TGTGCCAGCAGCTTGTGGGGACTAGCGGGGGGTGCCAAAAACATTCAGTACTTC | CASSLWGLAGGAKNIQYF
TRBJ1-6 | - | TRBV7-6 | - | TGTGCCAGCAGCCCCGCCGCCAGGGTCTATAATTCACCCCTCCACTTT | CASSPAARVYNSPLHF
TRBJ1-5 | TRBD1 | TRBV6-1 | - | TGTGCCAGCAGTGAAAACGTAAACAGGGGGATTCAGCCCCAGCATTTT | CASSENVNRGIQPQHF
TRBJ2-3 | TRBD2 | TRBV9 | - | TGTGCCAGCAGCGCGGGACTAGCGGGGGCGCCGGGCACAGATACGCAGTATTTT | CASSAGLAGAPGTDTQYF
TRBJ1-5 | - | TRBV6-5 | few | TGTGCCAGCAGTTACCCCGGTCAGCCCCAGCATTTT | CASSYPGQPQHF
TRBJ1-1 | - | TRBV6-5 | - | TGTGCCAGCAGTTACTCGAGGTTCGGGGTTACTGAAGCTTTCTTT | CASSYSRFGVTEAFF
TRBJ1-1 | - | TRBV10-3 | - | TGTGCCATCAGTGAGTTGACAGACGAAGCTTTCTTT | CAISELTDEAFF
TRBJ1-3 | - | TRBV27 | - | TGTGCCAGCAGTTTATCGTTGTCTTCTGGAAACACCATATATTTT | CASSLSLSSGNTIYF
TRBJ1-2 | - | TRBV5-8 | - | TGTGCCAGCAGGATGGCTAGGCGCGGTAACTATGGCTACACCTTC | CASRMARRGNYGYTF
TRBJ2-2 | TRBD1 | TRBV5-1 | once | TGCGCCAGCGGACCGAGGACAGGCGGCACCGGGGAGCTGTTTTTT | CASGPRTGGTGELFF
TRBJ1-2 | TRBD1 | TRBV30 | - | TGTGCCTGGAGTACGGGACAGGATGGCTACACCTTC | CAWSTGQDGYTF
TRBJ1-1 | - | TRBV19 | - | TGTGCCAGTACCCGGAACACTGAAGCTTTCTTT | CASTRNTEAFF
TRBJ2-1 | TRBD2 | TRBV4-1 | once | TGCGCCAGCAGCTGGGCGGGGGGGGTAAATGAGCAGTTCTTC | CASSWAGGVNEQFF
TRBJ2-1 | - | TRBV10-3 | - | TGTGCCATCAGTGTTGGTAAGGGGAATGAGCAGTTCTTC | CAISVGKGNEQFF
TRBJ2-3 | TRBD1 | TRBV12-5 | - | TGTGCTAGTGCCCGTTCCGGGACAGACACAGATACGCAGTATTTT | CASARSGTDTDTQYF
TRBJ1-3 | - | TRBV19 | - | TGTGCCAGTACCAGGTTGACTACTGCTGGAAACACCATATATTTT | CASTRLTTAGNTIYF
TRBJ2-5 | TRBD1 | TRBV5-1 | - | TGCGCCAGCAGCCGCGGACAGGGGGAGACCCAGTACTTC | CASSRGQGETQYF
TRBJ1-1 | - | TRBV29-1 | - | TGCAGCGGTCTCAGGGGCGCTGAAGCTTTCTTT | CSGLRGAEAFF
TRBJ2-5 | TRBD2 | TRBV4-1 | - | TGCGCCAGCAGCCCCTCGGGACTAGTGGAGACCCAGTACTTC | CASSPSGLVETQYF
TRBJ2-1 | TRBD2 | TRBV19 | - | TGTGCCAGTAGTAGGACTAGCAGCTACAATGAGCAGTTCTTC | CASSRTSSYNEQFF
TRBJ1-1 | - | TRBV7-2 | - | TGTGCCAGCAGCCGAGCGTGGTCGGACACTGAAGCTTTCTTT | CASSRAWSDTEAFF
TRBJ1-2 | TRBD1 | TRBV19 | - | TGTGCCAGTAGTAACAATAGACAGGGCACAATTAACTATGGCTACACCTTC | CASSNNRQGTINYGYTF
TRBJ2-1 | TRBD1 | TRBV5-1 | - | TGCGCCAGCAGCCACCTGGACAGGGGACTCAATGAGCAGTTCTTC | CASSHLDRGLNEQFF
TRBJ2-2 | TRBD2 | TRBV2 | - | TGTGCCAGCAGCGACGAGGGACTAGCGGCCGGGGAGCTGTTTTTT | CASSDEGLAAGELFF
TRBJ1-2 | - | TRBV19 | - | TGTGCCAGTAGTCTGCTCGGGGGGGACTATGGCTACACCTTC | CASSLLGGDYGYTF
TRBJ2-1 | TRBD2 | TRBV4-1 | - | TGCGCCAGCAGCCAAGCGGGGGGGCCCGGTGAGCAGTTCTTC | CASSQAGGPGEQFF
TRBJ1-1 | - | TRBV7-2 | - | TGTGCCAGCAGCTTAGCCCCGGTGTTGAGTAACACTGAAGCTTTCTTT | CASSLAPVLSNTEAFF
TRBJ1-1 | - | TRBV5-4 | - | TGTGCCAGCAGCGAAGCGCGGGCCACTGAAGCTTTCTTT | CASSEARATEAFF
TRBJ1-3 | - | TRBV9 | - | TGTGCCAGCAGCGTAGGAGGGCTTGGAAACACCATATATTTT | CASSVGGLGNTIYF
TRBJ2-2 | - | TRBV29-1 | - | TGCAGCGTCGGGAACACCGGGGAGCTGTTTTTT | CSVGNTGELFF
TRBJ1-1 | TRBD1 | TRBV29-1 | - | TGCAGCGTAGGGACAGGAGACACTGAAGCTTTCTTT | CSVGTGDTEAFF
TRBJ2-1 | - | TRBV7-2 | - | TGTGCCAGCAGCTTTGGAGTGTACAATGAGCAGTTCTTC | CASSFGVYNEQFF
TRBJ2-2 | - | TRBV5-4 | few | TGTGCCAGCAGCTCGGCCGGGGAGCTGTTTTTT | CASSSAGELFF
TRBJ2-1 | - | TRBV7-9 | - | TGTGCCAGCAGCTTAAGATTCCTCACTGACATCGAATACAATGAGCAGTTCTTC | CASSLRFLTDIEYNEQFF
TRBJ2-1 | - | TRBV18 | - | TGTGCCAGCTCACCCCCGGGGGACCCGTACAATGAGCAGTTCTTC | CASSPPGDPYNEQFF
TRBJ1-5 | - | TRBV2 | - | TGTGCCAGCATGCTTGGGCCTCCGCCCCAGCATTTT | CASMLGPPPQHF
TRBJ1-1 | TRBD1 | TRBV13 | - | TGTGCCAGCAGCCCCCAGGGACAGGGAGGGTTTGAAGCTTTCTTT | CASSPQGQGGFEAFF